Listed below are T cell receptor beta chains from one sample, sequenced in a study of response to subunit inactivated influenza vaccine. Via MiXCR, TCRdb re-called the RT-PCR reads, giving one row per CDR3 protein. The sample has more than 500,000 distinct CDR3 sequences; about 10% are singletons. This sample also appeared in a second study, on T cells expressing NK-cell markers.

The material was PBMCs from blood, obtained on the day of vaccination. The receptors come from a middle-aged man who received an inactivated influenza vaccine. Both conserved end residues are part of each CDR3. Each record gives: V gene, D gene, J gene, clone size, CDR3 protein, CDR3 DNA. A D gene is named only where the DNA matches it firmly. Clone size is stated in some rows and not others, as once, few, many or a class when expanded.

V: TRBV4-1; D: TRBD1; J: TRBJ2-7; size: many; CDR3: CASSITGTGVYEQYF; DNA: TGCGCCAGCAGCATCACCGGGACAGGGGTTTACGAGCAGTACTTC
V: TRBV15; D: NA; J: TRBJ1-1; size: NA; CDR3: CATSRGVNAEAFF; DNA: TGTGCCACCAGCAGAGGGGTGAACGCTGAAGCTTTCTTT
V: TRBV7-9; D: NA; J: TRBJ2-6; size: NA; CDR3: CARDNEASGANVLTF; DNA: TGTGCCAGGGACAACGAAGCCTCTGGGGCCAACGTCCTGACTTTC
V: TRBV20-1; D: TRBD1; J: TRBJ2-7; size: few; CDR3: CSARGGTGGSYEQYF; DNA: TGCAGTGCTAGAGGGGGGACAGGGGGCTCGTACGAGCAGTACTTC
V: TRBV7-7; D: NA; J: TRBJ2-5; size: few; CDR3: CASSLGGLAQETQYF; DNA: TGTGCTAGCAGCTTAGGAGGGTTAGCGCAAGAGACCCAGTACTTC
V: TRBV6-5; D: NA; J: TRBJ2-7; size: many; CDR3: CASSYLDGPYEQYF; DNA: TGTGCCAGCAGTTACCTGGACGGACCCTACGAGCAGTACTTC
V: TRBV27; D: NA; J: TRBJ1-5; size: few; CDR3: CASSPAGGRNQPQHF; DNA: TGTGCCAGCAGTCCCGCCGGGGGGCGCAATCAGCCCCAGCATTTT
V: TRBV5-5; D: TRBD2; J: TRBJ2-5; size: few; CDR3: CASSLGGSGETQYF; DNA: TGTGCCAGCAGCTTGGGCGGGAGTGGTGAGACCCAGTACTTC
V: TRBV20-1; D: TRBD2; J: TRBJ2-5; size: many; CDR3: CSAARHLGLAEETQYF; DNA: TGCAGTGCGGCGCGTCATTTGGGACTAGCGGAAGAGACCCAGTACTTC
V: TRBV4-3; D: NA; J: TRBJ2-2; size: few; CDR3: CASSRTHGAGPGELFF; DNA: TGCGCCAGCAGCCGAACTCATGGGGCGGGGCCCGGGGAGCTGTTTTTT
V: TRBV18; D: TRBD2; J: TRBJ2-1; size: NA; CDR3: CASSPGGGTYNEQFF; DNA: TGTGCCAGCTCACCAGGGGGGGGAACCTACAATGAGCAGTTCTTC
V: TRBV27; D: NA; J: TRBJ2-7; size: few; CDR3: CASRTLSRFSDEQYF; DNA: TGTGCCAGCAGGACCCTGAGTAGGTTTTCGGACGAGCAGTACTTC
V: TRBV20-1; D: NA; J: TRBJ2-6; size: NA; CDR3: CSATGGSGANVLTF; DNA: TGCAGTGCCACTGGGGGCTCTGGGGCCAACGTCCTGACTTTC
V: TRBV4-1; D: NA; J: TRBJ1-2; size: NA; CDR3: CASSQGAGSGYGYTF; DNA: TGCGCCAGCAGCCAAGGGGCAGGGAGCGGCTATGGCTACACCTTC
V: TRBV5-5; D: NA; J: TRBJ1-4; size: few; CDR3: CASSWADATNEKLFF; DNA: TGTGCCAGCAGTTGGGCAGATGCAACTAATGAAAAACTGTTTTTT